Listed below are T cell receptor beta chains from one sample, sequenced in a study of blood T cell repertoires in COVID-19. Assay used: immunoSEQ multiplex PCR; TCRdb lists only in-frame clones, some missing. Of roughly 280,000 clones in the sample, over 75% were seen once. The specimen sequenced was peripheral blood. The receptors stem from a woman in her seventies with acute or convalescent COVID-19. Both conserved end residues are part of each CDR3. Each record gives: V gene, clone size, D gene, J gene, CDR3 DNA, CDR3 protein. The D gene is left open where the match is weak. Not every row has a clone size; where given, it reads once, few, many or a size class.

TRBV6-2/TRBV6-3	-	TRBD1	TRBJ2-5	TGTGCCAGCAGTACCTCACAGGGGGTGGGAGAGACCCAGTACTTC	CASSTSQGVGETQYF
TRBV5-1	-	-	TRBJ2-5	TGCGCCAGCAGCTCGTTTAGGGGGGGCGGCGAGACCCAGTACTTC	CASSSFRGGGETQYF
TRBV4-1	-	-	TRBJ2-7	TGCGCCAGCAGCCAAGAGGCTCTAGGGGATTCCGAGCAGTACTTC	CASSQEALGDSEQYF
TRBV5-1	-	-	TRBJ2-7	TGCGCCAGCAGCTTGGTGGCAGGGTACGAGCAGTACTTC	CASSLVAGYEQYF
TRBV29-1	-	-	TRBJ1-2	TGCAGCGTTGTGGAGGCAGGCCCGTATGGCTACACCTTC	CSVVEAGPYGYTF
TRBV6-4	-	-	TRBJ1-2	TGTGCCAGCTGGGGCTTGAACACCTTC	CASWGLNTF
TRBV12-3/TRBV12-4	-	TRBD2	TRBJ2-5	TGTGCCAGCAGTCCTAGCGGCGAGACCCAGTACTTC	CASSPSGETQYF
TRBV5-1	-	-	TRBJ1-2	TGCGCCAGCAGCGCCGACAGGCCCTATGGCTACACCTTC	CASSADRPYGYTF
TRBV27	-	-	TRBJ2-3	TGTGCCAGCTCCCCGGAGTATTTT	CASSPEYF
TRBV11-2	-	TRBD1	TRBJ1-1	TGTGCCAGCAGCCCGACAGGGGCCACTGAAGCTTTCTTT	CASSPTGATEAFF
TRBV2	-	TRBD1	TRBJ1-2	TGTGCCACGGGAACAGGGGGGGCCATTAACTATGGCTACACCTTC	CATGTGGAINYGYTF
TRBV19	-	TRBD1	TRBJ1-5	TGTGCCAGTAGTACTCGGACAGGGGGAGGAAATCAGCCCCAGCATTTT	CASSTRTGGGNQPQHF
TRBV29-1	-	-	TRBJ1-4	TGCAGCGTTGACGGTGAGGGAGAAAAACTGTTTTTT	CSVDGEGEKLFF
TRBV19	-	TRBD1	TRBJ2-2	TGTGCCAGTAGTACCGGGACAGGGTTGCACGGGGAGCTGTTTTTT	CASSTGTGLHGELFF
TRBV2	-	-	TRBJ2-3	TGTGCCACCCGACTCCGGGAGCACACAGATACGCAGTATTTT	CATRLREHTDTQYF
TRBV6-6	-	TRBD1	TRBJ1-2	TGTGCCAGCAGGGACAGGGGATCGGGTCTTATAGGTGGCTACACCTTC	CASRDRGSGLIGGYTF
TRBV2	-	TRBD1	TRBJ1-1	TGTGCCAGCAGAGGACAGGTGGCTGAAGCTTTCTTT	CASRGQVAEAFF
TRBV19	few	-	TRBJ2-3	TGTGCCAGTAGTATCGGGATGGGTAGCGGCAAGTGGAATACGCAGTATTTT	CASSIGMGSGKWNTQYF
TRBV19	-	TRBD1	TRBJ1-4	TGTGCCAGTCACGACAGGGGAGATGAAAAACTGTTTTTT	CASHDRGDEKLFF
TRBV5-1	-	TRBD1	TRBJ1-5	TGCGCCAGCAGCCCGGGACAGGGGGGCTTCCAGCCCCAGCATTTT	CASSPGQGGFQPQHF
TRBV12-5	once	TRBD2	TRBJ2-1	TGTGCTAGTATCCTAGCGGGGGCCCAATACAATGAGCAGTTCTTC	CASILAGAQYNEQFF
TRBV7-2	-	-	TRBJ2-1	TGTGCCAGCAGCCAAGGGTGGGACACTTACAATGAGCAGTTCTTC	CASSQGWDTYNEQFF
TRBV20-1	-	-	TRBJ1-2	TGCAGTGCTCAGAACAGGGTCGGCTACACCTTC	CSAQNRVGYTF
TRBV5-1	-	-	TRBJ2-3	TGCGCCAGCAGCTTGGGTAACACAGGGCAGGATACGCAGTATTTT	CASSLGNTGQDTQYF
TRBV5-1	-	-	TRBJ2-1	TGCGCCAGCAGTAGAGATCCGGGGACCTACAATGAGCAGTTCTTC	CASSRDPGTYNEQFF
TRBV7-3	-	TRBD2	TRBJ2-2	TGTGCCAGCAACCGCGGGGGGGCGGGCACCGGGGAGCTGTTTTTT	CASNRGGAGTGELFF
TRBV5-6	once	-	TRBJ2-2	TGTGCCAGCAGCTTCGCTAGCACCGGGGAGCTGTTTTTT	CASSFASTGELFF
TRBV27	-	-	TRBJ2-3	TGTGCCAGCAGTTCTCGGGGTACGCAGTATTTT	CASSSRGTQYF
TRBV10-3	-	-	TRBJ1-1	TGTGCCATCAGTGACCCCCCGGGGGGGTACACTGAAGCTTTCTTT	CAISDPPGGYTEAFF
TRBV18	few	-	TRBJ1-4	TGTGCCAGCTCACCAAACAGGGAGTTCGGCGAAAAACTGTTTTTT	CASSPNREFGEKLFF
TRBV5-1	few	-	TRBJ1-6	TGCGCCAGCAGCCCGGGTTCCCCTAATTCACCCCTCCACTTT	CASSPGSPNSPLHF
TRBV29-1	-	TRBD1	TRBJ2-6	TGCAGCGTTGAAGGCCGGGACAGTAGCTCTGGGGCCAACGTCCTGACTTTC	CSVEGRDSSSGANVLTF
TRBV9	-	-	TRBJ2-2	TGTGCCAGCAGCACCCGACAGAGAGCCGGGGAGCTGTTTTTT	CASSTRQRAGELFF
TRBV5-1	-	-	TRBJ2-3	TGCGCCAGCAGCTTGGGTAGGGGTGGGACAGATACGCAGTATTTT	CASSLGRGGTDTQYF
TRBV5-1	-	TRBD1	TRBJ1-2	TGCGCCAGCAGCCTCGGACAGGGAGGAGCCTATGGCTACACCTTC	CASSLGQGGAYGYTF
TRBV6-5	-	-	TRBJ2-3	TGTGCCAGCCAAAGGACTAAAGAAACAGATACGCAGTATTTT	CASQRTKETDTQYF
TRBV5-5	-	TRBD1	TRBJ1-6	TGTGCCAGCAGCGCGGACAGGGGAAATTCACCCCTCCACTTT	CASSADRGNSPLHF
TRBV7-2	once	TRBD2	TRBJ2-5	TGTGCCAGCAGCTTAGTAAGGAGGGCGGGGGGCCTCCAAGAGACCCAGTACTTC	CASSLVRRAGGLQETQYF
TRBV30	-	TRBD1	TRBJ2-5	TGTGCCTGGAGTGTACCACAGGGGAGAGAGACCCAGTACTTC	CAWSVPQGRETQYF
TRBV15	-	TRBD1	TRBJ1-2	TGTGCCACCAGCAGAGATAATAGGGACAGGAGCTATGGCTACACCTTC	CATSRDNRDRSYGYTF
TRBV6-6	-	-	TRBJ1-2	TGTGCCAGCAGTTCCGGTAACTATGGCTACACCTTC	CASSSGNYGYTF
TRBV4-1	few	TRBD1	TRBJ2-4	TGCGCCAGCAGCCGAGAGAACAGGGGGTTCGACATTCAGTACTTC	CASSRENRGFDIQYF
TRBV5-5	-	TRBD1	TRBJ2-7	TGTGCCAGCAGCCGGGGACAGCAACCCTACGAGCAGTACTTC	CASSRGQQPYEQYF
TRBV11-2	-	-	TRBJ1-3	TGTGCCAGCAGCCCCACGGGGGTCTCTGGAAACACCATATATTTT	CASSPTGVSGNTIYF
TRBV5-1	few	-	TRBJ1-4	TGCGCCAGCACTCTCTCGGGGGGTAATGAAAAACTGTTTTTT	CASTLSGGNEKLFF
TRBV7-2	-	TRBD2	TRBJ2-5	TGTGCCAGCAGCTTGGGGACTAGCGGGGGCCAAGAGACCCAGTACTTC	CASSLGTSGGQETQYF
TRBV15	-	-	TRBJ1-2	TGTGCCACCAGTCAGGGGAACTATGGCTACACCTTC	CATSQGNYGYTF
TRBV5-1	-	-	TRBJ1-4	TGCGCCAGCACCAAGACGGAGCGAAGTGAAAAACTGTTTTTT	CASTKTERSEKLFF
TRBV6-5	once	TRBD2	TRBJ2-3	TGTGCCAGCAGTTACCCGGGACTACCCAATACGCAGTATTTT	CASSYPGLPNTQYF
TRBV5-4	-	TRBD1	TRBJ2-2	TGTGCCAGCAGCTTGGGGGGACAGGGTGAATCAGGTTCCGGGGAGCTGTTTTTT	CASSLGGQGESGSGELFF
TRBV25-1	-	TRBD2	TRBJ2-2	TGTGCCAGCACAGTAGGCGGGGGGAACACCGGGGAGCTGTTTTTT	CASTVGGGNTGELFF
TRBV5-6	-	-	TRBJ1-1	TGTGCCAGCAGCTTGTATAGGAACACTGAAGCTTTCTTT	CASSLYRNTEAFF
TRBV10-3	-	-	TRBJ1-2	TGTGCCATCAGTGAGTCGACGGGGGATCGCGGGGGCTACACCTTC	CAISESTGDRGGYTF
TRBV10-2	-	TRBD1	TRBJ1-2	TGCGCCAGCAGTGAGTCGACAGGGCTGGGGTATGGCTACACCTTC	CASSESTGLGYGYTF
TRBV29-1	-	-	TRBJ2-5	TGCAGCGTTGAAGTAGTCCACTCAGGAGAGACCCAGTACTTC	CSVEVVHSGETQYF
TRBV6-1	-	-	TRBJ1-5	TGTGCCAGCAGTCTCAGGGGAAGGAGCAATCAGCCCCAGCATTTT	CASSLRGRSNQPQHF
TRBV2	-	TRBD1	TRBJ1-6	TGTGCCAGCAGTACAGGGGCCCAAAATTCACCCCTCCACTTT	CASSTGAQNSPLHF